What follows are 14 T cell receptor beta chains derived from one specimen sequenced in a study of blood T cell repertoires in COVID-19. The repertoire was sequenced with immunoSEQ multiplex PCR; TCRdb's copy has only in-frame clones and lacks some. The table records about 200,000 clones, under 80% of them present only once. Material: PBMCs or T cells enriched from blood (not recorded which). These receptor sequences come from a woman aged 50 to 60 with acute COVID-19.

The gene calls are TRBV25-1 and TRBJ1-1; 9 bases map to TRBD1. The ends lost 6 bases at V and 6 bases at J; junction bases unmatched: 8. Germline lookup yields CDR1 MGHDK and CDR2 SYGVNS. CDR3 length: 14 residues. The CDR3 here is CASREPGQGAEAFF. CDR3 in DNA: TGTGCCAGCAGAGAGCCGGGACAGGGAGCTGAAGCTTTCTTT. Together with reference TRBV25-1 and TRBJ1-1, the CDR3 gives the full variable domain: EADIYQTPRYLVIGTGKKITLECSQTMGHDKMYWYQQDPGMELHLIHYSYGVNSTEKGDLSSESTVSRIRTEHFPLTLESARPSHTSQYLCASREPGQGAEAFFGQGTRLTVV.

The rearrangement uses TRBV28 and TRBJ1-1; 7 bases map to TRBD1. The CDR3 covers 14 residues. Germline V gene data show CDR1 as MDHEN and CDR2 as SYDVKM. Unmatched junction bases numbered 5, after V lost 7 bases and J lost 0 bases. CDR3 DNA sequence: TGTGCCAGCATGAACAGGGGTATGAACACTGAAGCTTTCTTT. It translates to CASMNRGMNTEAFF. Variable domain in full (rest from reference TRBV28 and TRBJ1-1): DVKVTQSSRYLVKRTGEKVFLECVQDMDHENMFWYRQDPGLGLRLIYFSYDVKMKEKGDIPEGYSVSREKKERFSLILESASTNQTSMYLCASMNRGMNTEAFFGQGTRLTVV.

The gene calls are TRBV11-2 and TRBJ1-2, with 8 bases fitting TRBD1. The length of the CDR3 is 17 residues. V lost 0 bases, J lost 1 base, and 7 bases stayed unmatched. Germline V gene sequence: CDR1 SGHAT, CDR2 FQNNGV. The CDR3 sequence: CASSLDLGTGNNYGYTF. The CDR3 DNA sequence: TGTGCCAGCAGCTTAGATCTAGGGACAGGCAATAACTATGGCTACACCTTC.

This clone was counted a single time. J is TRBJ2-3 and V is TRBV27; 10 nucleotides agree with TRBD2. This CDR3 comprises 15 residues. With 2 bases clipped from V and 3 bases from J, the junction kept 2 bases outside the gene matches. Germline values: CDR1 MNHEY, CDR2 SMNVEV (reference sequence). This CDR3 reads CASSLVGLATDTQYF. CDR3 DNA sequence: TGTGCCAGCAGTTTAGTGGGACTAGCGACAGATACGCAGTATTTT.

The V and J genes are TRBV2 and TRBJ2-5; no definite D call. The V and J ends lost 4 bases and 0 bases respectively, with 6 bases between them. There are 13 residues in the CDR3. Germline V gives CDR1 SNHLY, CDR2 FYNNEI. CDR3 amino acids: CASSVDNQETQYF. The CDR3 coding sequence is TGTGCCAGCAGTGTTGACAACCAAGAGACCCAGTACTTC.

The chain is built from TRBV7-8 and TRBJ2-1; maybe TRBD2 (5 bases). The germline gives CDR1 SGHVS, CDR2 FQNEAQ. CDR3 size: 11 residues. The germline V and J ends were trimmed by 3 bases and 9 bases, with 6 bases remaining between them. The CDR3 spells CASSFGSEQFF. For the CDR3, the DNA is TGTGCCAGCAGCTTTGGGAGTGAGCAGTTCTTC.

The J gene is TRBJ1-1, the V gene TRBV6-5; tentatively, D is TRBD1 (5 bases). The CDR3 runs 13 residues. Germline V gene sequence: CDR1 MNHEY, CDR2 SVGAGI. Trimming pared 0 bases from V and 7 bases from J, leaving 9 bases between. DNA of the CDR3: TGTGCCAGCAGTTACTCGACGGGGGGTGAAGCTTTCTTT. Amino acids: CASSYSTGGEAFF.

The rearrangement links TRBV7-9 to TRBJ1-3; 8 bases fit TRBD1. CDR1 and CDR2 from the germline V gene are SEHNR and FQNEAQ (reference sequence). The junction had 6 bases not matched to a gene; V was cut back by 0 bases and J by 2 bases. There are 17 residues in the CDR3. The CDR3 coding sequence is TGTGCCAGCAGCTTAGCGTTATCAGGGGGCGCTGGAAACACCATATATTTT. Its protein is CASSLALSGGAGNTIYF.

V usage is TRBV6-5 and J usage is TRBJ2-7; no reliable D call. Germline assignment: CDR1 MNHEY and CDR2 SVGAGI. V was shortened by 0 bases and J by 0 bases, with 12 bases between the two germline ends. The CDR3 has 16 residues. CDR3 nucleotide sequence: TGTGCCAGCAGTTACTCGAAAGCTGTTTCCTCCTACGAGCAGTACGTC. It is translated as CASSYSKAVSSYEQYV.

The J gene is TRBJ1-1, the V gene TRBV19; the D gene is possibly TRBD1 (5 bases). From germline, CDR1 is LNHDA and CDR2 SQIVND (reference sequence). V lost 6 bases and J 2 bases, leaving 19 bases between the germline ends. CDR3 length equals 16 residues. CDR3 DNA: TGTGCCAGTAGCCCCTTGTGGGGACTCGCAAACACTGAAGCTTTCTTT. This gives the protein CASSPLWGLANTEAFF.

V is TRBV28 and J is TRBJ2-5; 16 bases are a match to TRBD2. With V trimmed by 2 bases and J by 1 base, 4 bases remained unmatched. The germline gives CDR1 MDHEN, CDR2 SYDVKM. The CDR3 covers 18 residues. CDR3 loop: CASSLGTSGGGVQETQYF. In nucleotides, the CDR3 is TGTGCCAGCAGTTTAGGGACTAGCGGGGGGGGAGTCCAAGAGACCCAGTACTTC.

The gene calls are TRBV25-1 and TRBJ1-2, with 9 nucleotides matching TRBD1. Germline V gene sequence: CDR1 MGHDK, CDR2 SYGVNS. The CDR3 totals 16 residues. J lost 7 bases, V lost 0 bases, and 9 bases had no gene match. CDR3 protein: CASSEYWRTGASGYTF. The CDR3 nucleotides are TGTGCCAGCAGTGAATATTGGAGGACAGGGGCGAGTGGCTACACCTTC.

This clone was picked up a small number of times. CDR3 sequence reads: CASKGDNTEAFF. The CDR3 DNA reads as TGTGCCAGCAAGGGGGATAACACTGAAGCTTTCTTT. The chain has TRBV25-1 and TRBJ1-1, with D tentatively TRBD1 (6 bases). Trimming shortened V by 7 bases and J by 2 bases, and 8 bases separated the two germline ends. Germline V lookup: CDR1 MGHDK, CDR2 SYGVNS. The length of the CDR3 is 12 residues.

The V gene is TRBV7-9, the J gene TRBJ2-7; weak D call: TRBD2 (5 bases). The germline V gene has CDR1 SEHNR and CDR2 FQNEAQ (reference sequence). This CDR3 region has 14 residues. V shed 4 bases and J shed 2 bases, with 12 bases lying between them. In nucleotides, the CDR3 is TGTGCCAGCAGCTCACACGACGGGGCCTACGAGCAGTACGTC. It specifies CASSSHDGAYEQYV.